These 10 T cell receptor beta chains originate from one sample sequenced in a study of blood T cell repertoires in COVID-19. Generated by immunoSEQ multiplex PCR, the TCRdb table keeps only in-frame clones and is missing some. The data hold around 130,000 clones, with approximately 71% observed a single time. The sequenced material came from peripheral blood. Every receptor here comes from a human donor in a cohort sampled during active COVID-19.

This clone was counted a few times. The chain has TRBV5-4 and TRBJ1-1; 8 bases match TRBD1. V lost 4 bases, J lost 4 bases, and 6 bases stayed unmatched. CDR3 length equals 14 residues. Germline V gene lookup returns CDR1 SGHNT and CDR2 YYREEE (reference sequence). CDR3: CASSPQDRVTEAFF. In DNA form, the CDR3 reads TGTGCCAGCAGCCCTCAGGACAGGGTCACTGAAGCTTTCTTT.

The chain links TRBV1 to TRBJ1-3. TRBV1 is noted as a pseudogene. This CDR3 is built from 16 residues. CDR3 protein: CTLKPEVPLSGNTIYF. The CDR3 bases are TGCACCCTTAAGCCCGAGGTACCCCTCTCTGGAAACACCATATATTTT.

The sample holds a few counts of this clone. The chain has TRBV7-6 and TRBJ1-2; D uncertain. Germline CDR1 and CDR2: SGHVS and FNYEAQ. V was shortened by 5 bases and J by 3 bases, with 10 bases between the two germline ends. The CDR3 is 13 residues long. CDR3 DNA: TGTGCCAGCAGCCAACAGAGAGACTATGGCTACACCTTC. Its protein is CASSQQRDYGYTF.

The chain employs TRBV6-1 and TRBJ1-1; D not resolved. The ends were cut back, 2 bases at V and 2 bases at J, with 9 bases in the middle. There are 14 residues in the CDR3. Germline V gives CDR1 MNHNS, CDR2 SASEGT. The CDR3 bases are TGTGCCAGCAGTGAAATGTGGGCAAACACTGAAGCTTTCTTT. It specifies CASSEMWANTEAFF.

The chain recombines TRBV5-1 with TRBJ2-3; D gene uncertain. Deletions cut 0 bases from V and 1 base from J, with 3 bases between. The CDR3 sequence is 13 residues long. Germline values: CDR1 SGHRS, CDR2 YFSETQ. The CDR3 here is CASSLAGTDTQYF. The CDR3 DNA follows: TGCGCCAGCAGCTTGGCGGGCACAGATACGCAGTATTTT.

V is TRBV6-6 and J is TRBJ1-4; 9 bases are shared with TRBD1. Germline loops: CDR1 MNHNY, CDR2 SVGAGI (reference sequence). The trim removed 8 bases at V and 7 bases at J, leaving 2 bases unmatched. The length of the CDR3 is 12 residues. The CDR3 sequence: CASGDRAEKLFF. The DNA of the CDR3 is TGTGCCAGCGGGGACAGGGCTGAAAAACTGTTTTTT.

This clone was seen more than once but under ten times. This sequence joins TRBV5-1 and TRBJ1-1; 8 positions match TRBD1. The germline V gene has CDR1 SGHRS and CDR2 YFSETQ. After removal of 0 bases from V and 6 bases from J, the junction contained 7 bases not matched to a gene. The CDR3 is made up of 15 amino acids. The CDR3 sequence: CASSLGTGRRPEAFF. Here the CDR3 DNA reads TGCGCCAGCAGCTTGGGGACAGGGAGGAGACCTGAAGCTTTCTTT.

The CDR3 coding sequence is TGTGCCAGCAGCGAGGGACAGCGGGTTCTGAACACTGAAGCTTTCTTT. This translates into CASSEGQRVLNTEAFF. The gene calls are TRBV9 and TRBJ1-1; 7 nucleotides agree with TRBD1. Germline values: CDR1 SGDLS, CDR2 YYNGEE. The CDR3 has 16 residues. The V segment lost 3 bases and the J segment 0 bases; nucleotides outside the gene matches: 8.

The rearrangement links TRBV6-5 to TRBJ1-1; 7 bases map to TRBD1. V lost 4 bases to trimming and J lost 1 base; unmatched junction nucleotides: 0. The CDR3 consists of 13 residues. CDR1 and CDR2 from the germline V gene are MNHEY and SVGAGI. The CDR3 loop is CASSWDRNTEAFF. CDR3 coding DNA: TGTGCCAGCAGTTGGGACAGGAACACTGAAGCTTTCTTT.

This clone has only one observation. The rearrangement joins TRBV30 to TRBJ2-7; 7 positions agree with TRBD1. With 0 bases clipped from V and 2 bases from J, the junction kept 4 bases outside the gene matches. The CDR3 is 14 residues long. Germline CDR1 is GTSNPN and CDR2 is SVGIG (reference sequence). CDR3 nucleotides: TGTGCCTGGAGTGTAGACAGGGCAGCCTACGAGCAGTACTTC. As protein: CAWSVDRAAYEQYF.